This TCR beta chain came from a study of blood T cell repertoires in COVID-19. The CDR3 totals 15 residues. CDR1 and CDR2 (germline): LGHDT, YNNKEL (reference sequence). The V end lost 4 bases, the J end lost 7 bases, and 16 bases lay between the germline ends. Using immunoSEQ multiplex PCR, the repertoire was profiled, and TCRdb retains in-frame clones only, with some absent. Of around 130,000 clones in the sample, around 86% are singletons; the top ten hold roughly 4.7%. The sequencing input was peripheral blood. This chain joins TRBV3-1 (or the pseudogene TRBV3-2) and TRBJ1-4; D might be TRBD1 (5 bases). The TCR originated in a man aged 35 to 55 with acute or convalescent COVID-19. The CDR3 DNA reads TGTGCCAGCAGCCTGAGACAGATTTTAGGTGAAAAACTGTTTTTT. It codes for CASSLRQILGEKLFF.